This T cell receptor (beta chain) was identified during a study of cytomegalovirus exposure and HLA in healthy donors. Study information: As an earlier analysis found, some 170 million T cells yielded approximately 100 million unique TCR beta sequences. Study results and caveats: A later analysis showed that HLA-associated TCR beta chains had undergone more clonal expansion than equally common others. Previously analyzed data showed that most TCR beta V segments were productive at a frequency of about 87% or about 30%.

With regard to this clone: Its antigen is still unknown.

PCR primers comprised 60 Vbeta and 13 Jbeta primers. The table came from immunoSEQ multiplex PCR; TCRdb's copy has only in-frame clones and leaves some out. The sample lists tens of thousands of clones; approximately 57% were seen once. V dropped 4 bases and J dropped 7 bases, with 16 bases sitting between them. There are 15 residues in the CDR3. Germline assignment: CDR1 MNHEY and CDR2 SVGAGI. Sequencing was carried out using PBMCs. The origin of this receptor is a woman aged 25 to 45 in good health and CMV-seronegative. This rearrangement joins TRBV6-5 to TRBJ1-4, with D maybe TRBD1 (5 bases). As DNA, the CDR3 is TGTGCCAGCAGTTCCCGGCGGGAGGGGTTTGAAAAACTGTTTTTT. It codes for CASSSRREGFEKLFF.